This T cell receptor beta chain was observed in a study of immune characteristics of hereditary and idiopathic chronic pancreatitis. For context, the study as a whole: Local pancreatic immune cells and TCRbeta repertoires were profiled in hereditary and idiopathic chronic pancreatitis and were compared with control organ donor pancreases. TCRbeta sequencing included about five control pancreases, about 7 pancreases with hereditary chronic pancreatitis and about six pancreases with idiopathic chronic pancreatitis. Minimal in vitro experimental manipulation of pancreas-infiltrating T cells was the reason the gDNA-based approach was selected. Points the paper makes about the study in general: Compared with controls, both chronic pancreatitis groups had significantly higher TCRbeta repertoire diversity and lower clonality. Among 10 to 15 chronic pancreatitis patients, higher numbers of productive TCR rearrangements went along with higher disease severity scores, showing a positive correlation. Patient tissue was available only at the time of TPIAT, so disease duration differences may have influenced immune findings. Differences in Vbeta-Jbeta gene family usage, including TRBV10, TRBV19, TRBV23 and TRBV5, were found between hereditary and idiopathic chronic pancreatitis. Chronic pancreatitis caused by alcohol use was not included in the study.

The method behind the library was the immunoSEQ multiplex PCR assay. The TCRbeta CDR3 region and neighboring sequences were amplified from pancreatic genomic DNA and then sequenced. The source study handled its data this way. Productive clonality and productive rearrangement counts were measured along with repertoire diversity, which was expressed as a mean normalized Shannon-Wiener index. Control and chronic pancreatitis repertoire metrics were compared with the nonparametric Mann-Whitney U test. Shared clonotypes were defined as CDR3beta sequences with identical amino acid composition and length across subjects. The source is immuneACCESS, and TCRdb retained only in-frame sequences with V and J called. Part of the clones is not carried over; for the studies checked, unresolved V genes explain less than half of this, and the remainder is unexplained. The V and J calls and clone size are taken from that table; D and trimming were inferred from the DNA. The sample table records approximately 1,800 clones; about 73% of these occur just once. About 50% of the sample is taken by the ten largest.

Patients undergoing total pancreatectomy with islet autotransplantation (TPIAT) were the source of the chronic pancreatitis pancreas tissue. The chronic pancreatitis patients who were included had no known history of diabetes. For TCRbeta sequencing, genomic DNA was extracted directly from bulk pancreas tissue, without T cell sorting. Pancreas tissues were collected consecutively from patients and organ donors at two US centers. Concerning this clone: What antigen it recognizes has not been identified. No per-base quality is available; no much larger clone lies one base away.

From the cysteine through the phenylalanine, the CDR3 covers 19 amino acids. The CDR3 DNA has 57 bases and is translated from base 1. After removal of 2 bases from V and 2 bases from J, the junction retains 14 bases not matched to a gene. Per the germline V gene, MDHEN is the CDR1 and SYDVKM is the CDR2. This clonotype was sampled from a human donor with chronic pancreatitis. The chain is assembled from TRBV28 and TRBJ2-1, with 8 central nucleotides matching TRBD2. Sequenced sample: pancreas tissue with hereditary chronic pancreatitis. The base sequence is TGTGCCAGCAGTTTACGGACAACTATAGCGGGAAGCGCCTACAATGAGCAGTTCTTC. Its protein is CASSLRTTIAGSAYNEQFF.